This T cell receptor beta chain was captured by sequencing in a study of T cell responses to AZD1222 COVID-19 vaccine. Study-level results: Clonal diversity may have been underestimated in mostly white British donors. Spike regions recognized by vaccine-associated CD4 TCRs spanned the protein, led by 160-218 and 743-854.

The CDR3 extends over 13 amino acids. V gave up 4 bases and J gave up 8 bases, with 10 bases separating them. CDR1 SGHDT and CDR2 YYEEEE come from the germline V gene. The assay was immunoSEQ multiplex PCR, and TCRdb's table has in-frame clones only and misses some. The sample holds 85,000 to 100,000 clones, 70% to 80% seen once. Concerning this clone itself: Its antigen is unidentified.

This receptor was obtained from an adult in good health. This sample comprised peripheral blood, obtained on day 0 of AZD1222 vaccination. J is TRBJ1-6 and V is TRBV5-6; no clear D gene. Written as DNA, the CDR3 is TGTGCCAGCAGCCCCGCTACGGATTCACCCCTCCACTTT. Translation gives CASSPATDSPLHF.